This T cell receptor (beta chain) was sequenced during a study of blood T cell repertoires in COVID-19. Study as a whole: T cells, B-cell-depleted T cells, or PBMCs supplied cDNA or gDNA.

Trimming cost V 1 base and J 2 bases; bases outside gene matches: 11. This CDR3 contains 18 residues. Per germline, CDR1 PRHDT and CDR2 FYEKMQ (reference sequence). This clone showed up just once. In the study's own analysis: The assay estimated nucleated cells by amplifying reference gene primers. The protocol was immunoSEQ multiplex PCR, while the TCRdb copy is restricted to in-frame clones and leaves out a portion. The DNA was the basis for D and trimming; V, J and clone size are from that table. The table has 250,000 to 350,000 clones, 86% seen once; the top ten hold around 3%. Sequencing was done on a sample of peripheral blood. The receptor was derived from a woman aged 25 to 39 with active or convalescent COVID-19. This sequence joins TRBV13 and TRBJ2-3; TRBD2 matches 8 bases. The DNA of the CDR3 is TGTGCCAGCAGCTTAGTTCTCGGGGGGGCGAAGGACACAGATACGCAGTATTTT. Its protein is CASSLVLGGAKDTDTQYF.